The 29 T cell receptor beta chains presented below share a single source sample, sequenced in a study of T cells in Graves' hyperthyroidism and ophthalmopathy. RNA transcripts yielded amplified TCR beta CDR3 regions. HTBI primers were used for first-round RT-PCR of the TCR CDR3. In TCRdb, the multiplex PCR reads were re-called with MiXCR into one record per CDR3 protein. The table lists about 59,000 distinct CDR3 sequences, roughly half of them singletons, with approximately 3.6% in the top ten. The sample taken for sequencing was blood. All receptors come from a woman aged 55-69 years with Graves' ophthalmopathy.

The DNA for the CDR3 is TGCAGCGTTGAAGTTACAGACACCGGGGAGCTGTTTTTT. It encodes CSVEVTDTGELFF. The chain joins TRBV29-1 to TRBJ2-2; D uncertain. This CDR3 is built from 13 residues. Germline lookup yields CDR1 SQVTM and CDR2 ANQGSEA. V lost 1 base to trimming and J lost 3 bases, with 6 bases between them.

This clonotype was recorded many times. CDR3 in DNA: TGTGCCAGCAGCAACAGGGGAATTGGTAATGAAAAACTGTTTTTT. It encodes CASSNRGIGNEKLFF. The rearrangement links TRBV5-6 to TRBJ1-4, with 7 bases identical to TRBD1. The CDR3 has 15 residues. V trimming: 4 bases; J trimming: 4 bases; junction bases outside the gene matches: 7. Looked up from germline, CDR1 is SGHDT and CDR2 is YYEEEE.

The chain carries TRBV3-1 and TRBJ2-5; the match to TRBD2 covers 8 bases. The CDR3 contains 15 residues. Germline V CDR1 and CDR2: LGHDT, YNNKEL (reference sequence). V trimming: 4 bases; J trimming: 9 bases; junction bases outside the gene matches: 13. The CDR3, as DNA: TGTGCCAGCAGCCCCGGGGGGGGGCTTAATCAGCCCCAGTACTTC. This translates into CASSPGGGLNQPQYF.

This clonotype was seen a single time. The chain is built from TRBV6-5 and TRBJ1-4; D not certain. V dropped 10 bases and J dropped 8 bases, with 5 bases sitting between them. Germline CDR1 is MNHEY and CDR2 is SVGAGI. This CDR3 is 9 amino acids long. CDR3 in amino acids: CATPEKLFF. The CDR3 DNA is TGTGCCACCCCGGAAAAACTGTTTTTT.

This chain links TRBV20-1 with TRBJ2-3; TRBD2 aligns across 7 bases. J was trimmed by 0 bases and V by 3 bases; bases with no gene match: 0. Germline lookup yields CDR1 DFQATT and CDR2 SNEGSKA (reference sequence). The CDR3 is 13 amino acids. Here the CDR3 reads CSASSGSTDTQYF. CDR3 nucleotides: TGCAGTGCTAGTAGCGGGAGCACAGATACGCAGTATTTT.

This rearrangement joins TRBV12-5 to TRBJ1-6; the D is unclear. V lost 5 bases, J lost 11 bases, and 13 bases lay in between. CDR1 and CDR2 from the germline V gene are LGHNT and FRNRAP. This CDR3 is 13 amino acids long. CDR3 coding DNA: TGTGCTAGTGGTCGGGAGGGCCTCGCACCCCTCCACTTT. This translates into CASGREGLAPLHF.

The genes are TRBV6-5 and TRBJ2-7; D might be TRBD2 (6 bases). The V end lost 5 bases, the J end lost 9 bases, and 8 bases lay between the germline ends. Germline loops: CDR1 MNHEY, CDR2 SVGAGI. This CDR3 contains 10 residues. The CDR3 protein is CASSVSGQYF. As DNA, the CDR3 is TGTGCCAGCAGTGTTAGCGGGCAGTACTTC.

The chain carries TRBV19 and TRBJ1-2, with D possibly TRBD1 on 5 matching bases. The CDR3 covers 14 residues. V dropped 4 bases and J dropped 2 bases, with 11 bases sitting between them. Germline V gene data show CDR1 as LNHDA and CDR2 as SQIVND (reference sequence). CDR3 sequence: CASSKGTANYGYTF. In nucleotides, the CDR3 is TGTGCCAGTAGTAAAGGGACCGCAAACTATGGCTACACCTTC. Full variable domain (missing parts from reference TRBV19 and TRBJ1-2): DGGITQSPKYLFRKEGQNVTLSCEQNLNHDAMYWYRQDPGQGLRLIYYSQIVNDFQKGDIAEGYSVSREKKESFPLTVTSAQKNPTAFYLCASSKGTANYGYTFGSGTRLTVV.

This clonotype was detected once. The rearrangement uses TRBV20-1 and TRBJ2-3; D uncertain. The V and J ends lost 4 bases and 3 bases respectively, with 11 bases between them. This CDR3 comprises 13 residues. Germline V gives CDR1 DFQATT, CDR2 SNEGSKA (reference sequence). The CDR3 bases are TGCAGTGCTAAATTGCCCCTAACAGATACGCAGTATTTT. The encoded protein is CSAKLPLTDTQYF.

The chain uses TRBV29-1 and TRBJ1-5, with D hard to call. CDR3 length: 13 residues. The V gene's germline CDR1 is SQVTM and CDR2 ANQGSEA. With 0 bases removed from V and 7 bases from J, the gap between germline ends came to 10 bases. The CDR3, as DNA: TGCAGCGTTGAAGAAGGGAGCGGGCAGCCCCAGCATTTT. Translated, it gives CSVEEGSGQPQHF.

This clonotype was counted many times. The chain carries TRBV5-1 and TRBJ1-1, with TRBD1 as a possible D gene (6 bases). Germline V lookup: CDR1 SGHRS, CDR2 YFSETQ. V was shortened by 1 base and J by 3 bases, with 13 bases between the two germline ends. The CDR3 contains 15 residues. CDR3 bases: TGCGCCAGCAGCTTGAGGGGGGGCGCGGACACTGAAGCTTTCTTT. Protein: CASSLRGGADTEAFF.

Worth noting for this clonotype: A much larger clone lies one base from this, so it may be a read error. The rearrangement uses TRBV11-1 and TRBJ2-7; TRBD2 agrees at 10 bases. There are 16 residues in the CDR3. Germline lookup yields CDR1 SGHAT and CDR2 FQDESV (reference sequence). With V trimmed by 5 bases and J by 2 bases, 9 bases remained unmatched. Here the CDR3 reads CASSHTSGASAYEQYF. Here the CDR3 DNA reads TGTGCCAGCAGCCATACTAGCGGGGCGAGCGCCTACGAGCAGTACTTC.

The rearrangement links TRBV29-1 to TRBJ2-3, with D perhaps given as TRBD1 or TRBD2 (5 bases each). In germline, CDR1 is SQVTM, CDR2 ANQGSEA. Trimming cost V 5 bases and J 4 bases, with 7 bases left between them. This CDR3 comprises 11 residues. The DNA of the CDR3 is TGCAGCGTTTTGGGGGCAGATACGCAGTATTTT. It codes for CSVLGADTQYF.

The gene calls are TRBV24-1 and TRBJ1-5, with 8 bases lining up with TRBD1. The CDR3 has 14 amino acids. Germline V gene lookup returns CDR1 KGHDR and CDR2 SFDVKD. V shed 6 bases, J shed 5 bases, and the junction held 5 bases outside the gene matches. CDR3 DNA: TGTGCCACCAGTTCTCCGGGACAGGATCAGCCCCAGCATTTT. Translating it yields CATSSPGQDQPQHF.

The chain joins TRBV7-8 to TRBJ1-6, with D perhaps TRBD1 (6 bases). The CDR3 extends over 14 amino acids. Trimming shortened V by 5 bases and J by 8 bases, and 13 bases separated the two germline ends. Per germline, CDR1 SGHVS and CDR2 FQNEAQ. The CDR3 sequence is CASSPGADDSPLHF. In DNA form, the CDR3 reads TGTGCCAGCAGCCCGGGGGCGGACGATTCACCCCTCCACTTT.

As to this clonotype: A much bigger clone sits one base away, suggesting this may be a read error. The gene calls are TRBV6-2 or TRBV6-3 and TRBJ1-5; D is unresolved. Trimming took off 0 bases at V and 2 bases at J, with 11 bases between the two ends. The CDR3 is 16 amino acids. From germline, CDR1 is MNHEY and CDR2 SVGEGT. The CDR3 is CASSYSPRGGNQPQHF. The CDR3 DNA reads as TGTGCCAGCAGTTACTCCCCGCGGGGTGGCAATCAGCCCCAGCATTTT.

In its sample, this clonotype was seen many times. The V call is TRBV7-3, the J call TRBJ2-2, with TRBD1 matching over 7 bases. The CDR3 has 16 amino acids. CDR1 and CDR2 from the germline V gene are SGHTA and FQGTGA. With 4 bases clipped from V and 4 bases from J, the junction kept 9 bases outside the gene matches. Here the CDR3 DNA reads TGTGCCAGCAGCTCAAGGACAGGTTCTGGCACCGGGGAGCTGTTTTTT. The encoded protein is CASSSRTGSGTGELFF.

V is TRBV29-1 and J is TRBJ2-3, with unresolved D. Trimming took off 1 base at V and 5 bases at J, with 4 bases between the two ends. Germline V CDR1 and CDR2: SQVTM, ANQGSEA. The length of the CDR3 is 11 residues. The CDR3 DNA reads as TGCAGCGTTGAAGGTAGAGATACGCAGTATTTT. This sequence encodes CSVEGRDTQYF.

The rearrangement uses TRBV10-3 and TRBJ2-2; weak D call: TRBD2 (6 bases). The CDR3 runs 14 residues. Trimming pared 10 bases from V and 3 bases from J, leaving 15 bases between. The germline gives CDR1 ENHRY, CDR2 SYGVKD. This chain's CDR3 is CATSGTQDTGELFF. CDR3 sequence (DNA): TGTGCCACCTCCGGGACTCAGGACACCGGGGAGCTGTTTTTT.

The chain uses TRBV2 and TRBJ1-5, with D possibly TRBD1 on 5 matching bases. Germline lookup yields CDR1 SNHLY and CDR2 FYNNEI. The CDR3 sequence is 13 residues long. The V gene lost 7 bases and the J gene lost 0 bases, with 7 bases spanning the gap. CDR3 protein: CASKGDSNQPQHF. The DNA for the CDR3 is TGTGCCAGCAAAGGGGATAGCAATCAGCCCCAGCATTTT.

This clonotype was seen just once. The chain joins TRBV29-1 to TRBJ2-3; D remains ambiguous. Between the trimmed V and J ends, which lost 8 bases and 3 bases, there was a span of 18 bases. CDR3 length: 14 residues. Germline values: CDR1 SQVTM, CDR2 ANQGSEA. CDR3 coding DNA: TGCAGCTTGGGAAGCGCCCATGGGACAGATACGCAGTATTTT. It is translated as CSLGSAHGTDTQYF.

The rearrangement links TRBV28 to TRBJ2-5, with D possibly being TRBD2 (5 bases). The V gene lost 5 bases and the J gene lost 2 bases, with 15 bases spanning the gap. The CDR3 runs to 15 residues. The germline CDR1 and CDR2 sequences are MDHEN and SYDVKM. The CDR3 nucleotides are TGTGCCAGCAGTCCCCCCTTCGGACTTCAAGAGACCCAGTACTTC. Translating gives CASSPPFGLQETQYF.

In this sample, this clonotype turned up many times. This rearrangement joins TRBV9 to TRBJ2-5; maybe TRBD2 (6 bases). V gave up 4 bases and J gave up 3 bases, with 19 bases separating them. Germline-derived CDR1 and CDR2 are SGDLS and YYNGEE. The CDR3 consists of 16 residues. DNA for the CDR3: TGTGCCAGCAGCATCACACCTCACGGAGGGGAAGAGACCCAGTACTTC. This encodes CASSITPHGGEETQYF.

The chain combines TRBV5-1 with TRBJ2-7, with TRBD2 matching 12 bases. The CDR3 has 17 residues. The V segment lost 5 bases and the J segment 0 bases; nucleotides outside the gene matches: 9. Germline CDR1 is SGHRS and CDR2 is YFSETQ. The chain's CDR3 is CASRREILAGGSYEQYF. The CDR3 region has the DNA TGCGCCAGCAGAAGAGAGATACTAGCGGGAGGCTCCTACGAGCAGTACTTC.

CDR3 region: CASSFWDRTNYGYTF. The CDR3 DNA is TGTGCCAGCAGCTTCTGGGACAGGACAAACTATGGCTACACCTTC. This chain connects TRBV7-3 to TRBJ1-2; 8 nucleotides line up with TRBD1. Germline-derived CDR1 and CDR2 are SGHTA and FQGTGA. The V gene end was trimmed by 3 bases and the J gene end by 2 bases; junction bases not matched to a gene: 5. CDR3 length equals 15 residues.

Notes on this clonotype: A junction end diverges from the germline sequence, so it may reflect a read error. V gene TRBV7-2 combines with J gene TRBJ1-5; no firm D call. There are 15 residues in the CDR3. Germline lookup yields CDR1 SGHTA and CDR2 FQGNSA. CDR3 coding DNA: TGTGCCTGCAGCCTCTGGGGAGACCCAAATCAGCCCCAGCATTTT. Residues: CACSLWGDPNQPQHF. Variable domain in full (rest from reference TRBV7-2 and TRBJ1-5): GAGVSQSPSNKVTEKGKDVELRCDPISGHTALYWYRQSLGQGLEFLIYFQGNSAPDKSGLPSDRFSAERTGGSVSTLTIQRTQQEDSAVYLCACSLWGDPNQPQHFGDGTRLSIL.

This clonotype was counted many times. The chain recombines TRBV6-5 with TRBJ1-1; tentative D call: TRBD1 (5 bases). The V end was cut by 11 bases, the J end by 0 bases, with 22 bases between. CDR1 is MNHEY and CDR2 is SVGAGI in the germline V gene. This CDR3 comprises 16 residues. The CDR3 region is CAAFTLVGLMNTEAFF. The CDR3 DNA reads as TGTGCCGCGTTCACTCTGGTGGGGCTCATGAACACTGAAGCTTTCTTT.

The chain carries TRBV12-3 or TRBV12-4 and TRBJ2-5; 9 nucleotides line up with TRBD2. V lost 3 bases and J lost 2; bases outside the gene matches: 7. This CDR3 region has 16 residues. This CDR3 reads CASSFIITSGQETQYF. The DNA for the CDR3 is TGTGCCAGCAGTTTTATAATTACTAGCGGGCAAGAGACCCAGTACTTC.

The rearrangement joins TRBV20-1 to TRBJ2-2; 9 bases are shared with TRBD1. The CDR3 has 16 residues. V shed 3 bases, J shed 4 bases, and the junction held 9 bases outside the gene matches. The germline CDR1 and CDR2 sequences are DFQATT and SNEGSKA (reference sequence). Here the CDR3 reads CSASPATGGVTGELFF. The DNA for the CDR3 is TGCAGTGCTAGCCCCGCGACAGGGGGGGTCACCGGGGAGCTGTTTTTT.